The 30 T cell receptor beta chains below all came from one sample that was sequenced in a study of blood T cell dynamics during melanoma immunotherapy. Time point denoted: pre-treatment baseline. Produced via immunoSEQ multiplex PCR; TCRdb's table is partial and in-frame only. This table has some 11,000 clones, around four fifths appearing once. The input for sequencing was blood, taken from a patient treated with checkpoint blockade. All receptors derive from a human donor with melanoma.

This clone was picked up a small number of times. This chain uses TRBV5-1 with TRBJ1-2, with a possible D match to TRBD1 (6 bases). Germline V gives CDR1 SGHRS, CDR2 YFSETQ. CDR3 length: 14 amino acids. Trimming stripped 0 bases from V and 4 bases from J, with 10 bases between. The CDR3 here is CASSLDGGAYGYTF. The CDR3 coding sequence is TGCGCCAGCAGCTTGGACGGGGGCGCCTATGGCTACACCTTC.

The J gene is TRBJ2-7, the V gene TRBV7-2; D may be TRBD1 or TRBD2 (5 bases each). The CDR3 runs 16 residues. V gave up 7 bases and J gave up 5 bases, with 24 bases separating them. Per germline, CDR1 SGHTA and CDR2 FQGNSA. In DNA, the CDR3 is TGTGCCAGCACCCCTAGGGGACGGGCCCCGATGGACGAGCAGTACTTC. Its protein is CASTPRGRAPMDEQYF.

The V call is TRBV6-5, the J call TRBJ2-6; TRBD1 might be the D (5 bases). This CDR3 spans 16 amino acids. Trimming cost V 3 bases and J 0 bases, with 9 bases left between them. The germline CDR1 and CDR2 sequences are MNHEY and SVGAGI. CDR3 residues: CASSYDSYSGANVLTF. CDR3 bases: TGTGCCAGCAGTTATGACAGCTACTCTGGGGCCAACGTCCTGACTTTC.

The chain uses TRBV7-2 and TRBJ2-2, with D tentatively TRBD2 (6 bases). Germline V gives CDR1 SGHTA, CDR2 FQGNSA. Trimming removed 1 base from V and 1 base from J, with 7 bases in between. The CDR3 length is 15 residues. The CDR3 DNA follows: TGTGCCAGCAGCTTAGGGACTATGAACACCGGGGAGCTGTTTTTT. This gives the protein CASSLGTMNTGELFF.

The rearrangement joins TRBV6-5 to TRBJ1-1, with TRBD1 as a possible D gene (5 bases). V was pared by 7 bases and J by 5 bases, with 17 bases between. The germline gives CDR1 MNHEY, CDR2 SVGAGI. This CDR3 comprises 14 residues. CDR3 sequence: CASNPQGWGTEAFF. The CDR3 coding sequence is TGTGCCAGCAACCCTCAGGGTTGGGGAACTGAAGCTTTCTTT.

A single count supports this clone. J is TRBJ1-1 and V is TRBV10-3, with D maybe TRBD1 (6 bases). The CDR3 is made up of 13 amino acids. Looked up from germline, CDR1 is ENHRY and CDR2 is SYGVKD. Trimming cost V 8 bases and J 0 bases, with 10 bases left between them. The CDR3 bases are TGTGCCATCGGGGGGCCAATGAACACTGAAGCTTTCTTT. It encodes CAIGGPMNTEAFF.

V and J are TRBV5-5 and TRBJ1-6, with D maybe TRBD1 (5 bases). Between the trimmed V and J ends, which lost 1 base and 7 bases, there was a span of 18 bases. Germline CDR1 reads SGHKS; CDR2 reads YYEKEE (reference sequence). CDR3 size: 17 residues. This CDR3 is CASSLYGLRGDNSPLHF. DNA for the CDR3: TGTGCCAGCAGCTTGTACGGCCTTAGGGGTGACAATTCACCCCTCCACTTT.

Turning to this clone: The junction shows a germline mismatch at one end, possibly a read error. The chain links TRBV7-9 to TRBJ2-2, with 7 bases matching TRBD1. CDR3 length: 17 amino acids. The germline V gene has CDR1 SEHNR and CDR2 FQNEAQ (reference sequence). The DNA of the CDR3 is TGTGCCAGCAGCCCCAGCAGTAGGGGGCGGAACATCGGGGAGCTGTTTTTT. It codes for CASSPSSRGRNIGELFF.

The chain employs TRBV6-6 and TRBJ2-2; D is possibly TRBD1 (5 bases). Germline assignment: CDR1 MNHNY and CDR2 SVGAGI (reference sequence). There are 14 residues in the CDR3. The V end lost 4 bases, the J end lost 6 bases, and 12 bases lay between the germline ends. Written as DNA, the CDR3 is TGTGCCAGCAGTTTCCCTAGGGGTCCCGGGGAGCTGTTTTTT. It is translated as CASSFPRGPGELFF.

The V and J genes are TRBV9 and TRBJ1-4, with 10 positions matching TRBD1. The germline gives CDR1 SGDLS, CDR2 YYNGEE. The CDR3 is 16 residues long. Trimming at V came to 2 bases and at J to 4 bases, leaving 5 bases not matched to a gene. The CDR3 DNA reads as TGTGCCAGCAGCGTGGGACAGGGGCCCTTTAATGAAAAACTGTTTTTT. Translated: CASSVGQGPFNEKLFF.

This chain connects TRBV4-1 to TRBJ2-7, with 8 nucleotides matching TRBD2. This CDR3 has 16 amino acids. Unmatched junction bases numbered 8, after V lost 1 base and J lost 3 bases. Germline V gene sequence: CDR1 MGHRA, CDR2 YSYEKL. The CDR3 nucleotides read TGCGCCAGCAGCCAAGGCCGTTCGGGGGGGGGCTACGAGCAGTACTTC. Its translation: CASSQGRSGGGYEQYF.

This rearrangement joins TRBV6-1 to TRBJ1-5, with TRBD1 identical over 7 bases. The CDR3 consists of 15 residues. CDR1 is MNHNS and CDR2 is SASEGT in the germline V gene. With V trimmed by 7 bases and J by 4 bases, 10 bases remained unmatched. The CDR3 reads CASTPGATGNQPQHF. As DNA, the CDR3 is TGTGCCAGCACCCCGGGGGCGACAGGGAATCAGCCCCAGCATTTT.

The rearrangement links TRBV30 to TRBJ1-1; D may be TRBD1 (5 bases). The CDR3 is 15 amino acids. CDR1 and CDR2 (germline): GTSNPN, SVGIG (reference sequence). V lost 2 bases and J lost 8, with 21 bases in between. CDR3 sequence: CAWSLKQGIAREAFF. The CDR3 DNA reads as TGTGCCTGGAGTCTGAAGCAGGGAATTGCTAGAGAAGCTTTCTTT. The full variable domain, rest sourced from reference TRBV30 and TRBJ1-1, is SQTIHQWPATLVQPVGSPLSLECTVEGTSNPNLYWYRQAAGRGLQLLFYSVGIGQISSEVPQNLSASRPQDRQFILSSKKLLLSDSGFYLCAWSLKQGIAREAFFGQGTRLTVV.

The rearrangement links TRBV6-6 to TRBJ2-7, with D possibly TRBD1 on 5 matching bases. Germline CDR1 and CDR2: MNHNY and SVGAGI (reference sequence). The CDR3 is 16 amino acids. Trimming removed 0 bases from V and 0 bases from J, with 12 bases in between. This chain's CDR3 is CASSYSPGKSSYEQYF. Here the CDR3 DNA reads TGTGCCAGCAGTTACTCACCAGGGAAGAGCTCCTACGAGCAGTACTTC.

As DNA, the CDR3 is TGTGCCAGCAGCCTACAGGGAGCTCTTTCATATGGCTACACCTTC. It encodes CASSLQGALSYGYTF. The rearrangement uses TRBV7-2 and TRBJ1-2; D is possibly TRBD1 (6 bases). Germline V gives CDR1 SGHTA, CDR2 FQGNSA. CDR3 length: 15 residues. Trimming left V 5 bases short and J 5 bases short, with 18 bases between.

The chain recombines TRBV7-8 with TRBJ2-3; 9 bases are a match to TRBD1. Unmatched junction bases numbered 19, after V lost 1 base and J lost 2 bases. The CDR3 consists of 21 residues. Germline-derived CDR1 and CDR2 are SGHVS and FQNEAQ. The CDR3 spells CASSLDRPGRTGVNTTDTQYF. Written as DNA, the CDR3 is TGTGCCAGCAGCTTAGACCGTCCGGGGAGGACAGGGGTTAATACCACAGATACGCAGTATTTT.

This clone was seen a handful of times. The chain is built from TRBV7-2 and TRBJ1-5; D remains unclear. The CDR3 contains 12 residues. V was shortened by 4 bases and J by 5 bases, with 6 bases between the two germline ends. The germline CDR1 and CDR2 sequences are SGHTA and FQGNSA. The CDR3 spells CASSSTDQPQHF. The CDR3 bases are TGTGCCAGCAGCTCAACAGATCAGCCCCAGCATTTT. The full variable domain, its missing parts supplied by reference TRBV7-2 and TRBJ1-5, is GAGVSQSPSNKVTEKGKDVELRCDPISGHTALYWYRQSLGQGLEFLIYFQGNSAPDKSGLPSDRFSAERTGGSVSTLTIQRTQQEDSAVYLCASSSTDQPQHFGDGTRLSIL.

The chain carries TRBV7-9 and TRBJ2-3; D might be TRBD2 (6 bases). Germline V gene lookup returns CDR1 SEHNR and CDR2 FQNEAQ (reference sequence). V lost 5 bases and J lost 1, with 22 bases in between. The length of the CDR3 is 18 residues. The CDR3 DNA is TGTGCCAGCAGCCACTCCTCTCGGGGGATTCTCCGCACAGATACGCAGTATTTT. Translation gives CASSHSSRGILRTDTQYF.

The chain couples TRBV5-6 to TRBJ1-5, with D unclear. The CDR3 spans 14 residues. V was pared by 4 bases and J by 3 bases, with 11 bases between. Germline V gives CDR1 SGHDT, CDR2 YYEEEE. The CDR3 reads CASSLVGVNQPQHF. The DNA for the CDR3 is TGTGCCAGCAGCCTGGTCGGGGTCAATCAGCCCCAGCATTTT.

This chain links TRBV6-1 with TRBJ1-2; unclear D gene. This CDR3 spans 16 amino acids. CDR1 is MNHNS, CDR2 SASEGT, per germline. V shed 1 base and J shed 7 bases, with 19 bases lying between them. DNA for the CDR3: TGTGCCAGCAGTGAAGGCGCGACTGGCGGGCATGGTGGCTACACCTTC. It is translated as CASSEGATGGHGGYTF.

CDR3 in amino acids: CASRAPGTDTQYF. CDR3 DNA: TGTGCCAGCAGGGCCCCGGGTACAGATACGCAGTATTTT. The chain carries TRBV28 and TRBJ2-3, with D uncertain. The CDR3 runs to 13 residues. Germline assignment: CDR1 MDHEN and CDR2 SYDVKM. Trimming pared 6 bases from V and 3 bases from J, leaving 10 bases between. The variable domain in full, with the rest retrieved from reference TRBV28 and TRBJ2-3, is DVKVTQSSRYLVKRTGEKVFLECVQDMDHENMFWYRQDPGLGLRLIYFSYDVKMKEKGDIPEGYSVSREKKERFSLILESASTNQTSMYLCASRAPGTDTQYFGPGTRLTVL.

This CDR3 is CASSYTRDRGGTEAFF. The CDR3 DNA sequence: TGTGCCAGCAGTTACACAAGGGACAGGGGAGGTACTGAAGCTTTCTTT. This chain connects TRBV6-6 to TRBJ1-1; 10 bases agree with TRBD1. Germline V gives CDR1 MNHNY, CDR2 SVGAGI (reference sequence). With V trimmed by 2 bases and J by 5 bases, 8 bases remained unmatched. This CDR3 spans 16 amino acids.

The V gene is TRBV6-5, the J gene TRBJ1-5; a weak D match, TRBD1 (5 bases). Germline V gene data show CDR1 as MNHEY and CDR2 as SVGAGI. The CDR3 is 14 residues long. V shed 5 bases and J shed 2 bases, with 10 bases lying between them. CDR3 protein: CASSLRQRNQPQHF. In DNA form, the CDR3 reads TGTGCCAGCAGTCTCCGACAGCGCAATCAGCCCCAGCATTTT.

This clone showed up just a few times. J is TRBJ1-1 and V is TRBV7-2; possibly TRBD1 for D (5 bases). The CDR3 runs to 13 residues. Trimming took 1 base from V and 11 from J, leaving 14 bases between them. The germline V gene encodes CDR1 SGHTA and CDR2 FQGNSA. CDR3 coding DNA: TGTGCCAGCAGCTTAGTGGAAGAGGGGCCGGCTTTCTTT. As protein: CASSLVEEGPAFF.

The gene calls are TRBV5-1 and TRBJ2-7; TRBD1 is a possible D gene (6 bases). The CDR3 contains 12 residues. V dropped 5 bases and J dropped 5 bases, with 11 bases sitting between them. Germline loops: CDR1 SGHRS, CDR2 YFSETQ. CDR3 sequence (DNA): TGCGCCAGCAGTAAACAGGGCGACGAGCAGTACTTC. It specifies CASSKQGDEQYF.

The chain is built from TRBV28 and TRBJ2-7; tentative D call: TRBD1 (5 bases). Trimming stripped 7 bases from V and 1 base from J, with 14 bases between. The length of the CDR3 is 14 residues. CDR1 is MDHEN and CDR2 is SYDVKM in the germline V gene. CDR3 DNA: TGTGCCAGCACTCCCTCGACAGTTTCCTACGAGCAGTACTTC. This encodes CASTPSTVSYEQYF. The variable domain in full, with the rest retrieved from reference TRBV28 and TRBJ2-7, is DVKVTQSSRYLVKRTGEKVFLECVQDMDHENMFWYRQDPGLGLRLIYFSYDVKMKEKGDIPEGYSVSREKKERFSLILESASTNQTSMYLCASTPSTVSYEQYFGPGTRLTVT.

The CDR3 is CASSPQVGNTEAFF. The CDR3, as DNA: TGTGCCTCAAGCCCGCAGGTGGGGAACACTGAAGCTTTCTTT. The genes are TRBV19 and TRBJ1-1; D is undetermined. The CDR3 extends over 14 amino acids. The germline V gene has CDR1 LNHDA and CDR2 SQIVND (reference sequence). Between the trimmed V and J ends, which lost 11 bases and 1 base, there was a span of 17 bases.

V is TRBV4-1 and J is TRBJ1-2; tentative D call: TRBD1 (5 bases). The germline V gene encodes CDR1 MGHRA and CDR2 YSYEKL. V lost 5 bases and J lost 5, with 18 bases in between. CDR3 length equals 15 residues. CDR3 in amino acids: CASSENWDATYGYTF. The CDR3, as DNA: TGCGCCAGCAGCGAAAATTGGGACGCTACTTATGGCTACACCTTC.

The CDR3 sequence: CASSTPGTLSYEQYF. In DNA form, the CDR3 reads TGTGCCAGTAGTACCCCCGGGACTCTATCCTACGAGCAGTACTTC. The chain employs TRBV19 and TRBJ2-7; D might be TRBD2 (6 bases). V lost 4 bases and J 1 base, leaving 14 bases between the germline ends. The CDR3 extends over 15 amino acids. Germline V gene lookup returns CDR1 LNHDA and CDR2 SQIVND (reference sequence).

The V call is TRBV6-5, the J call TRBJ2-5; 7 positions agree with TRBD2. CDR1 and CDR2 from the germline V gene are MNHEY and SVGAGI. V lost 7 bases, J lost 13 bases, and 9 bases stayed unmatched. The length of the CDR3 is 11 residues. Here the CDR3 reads CASTLGTTSYF. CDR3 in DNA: TGTGCCAGCACCCTCGGGACTACCTCGTACTTC.